A single sample is the source of the 2 T cell receptor beta chains below, sequenced in a study of yellow fever vaccine responses in identical twins. MiXCR was run by TCRdb on the RT-PCR reads, yielding one entry per CDR3 protein. The sample shows some 5,400 distinct CDR3 sequences, about nine tenths of them seen only once. Specimen: T cells from blood (PBMCs), unsorted or a sorted subset (not recorded which), collected before or after yellow fever vaccination (not recorded which). The receptors here all came from a woman under 30 who received the yellow fever vaccine.

CDR3 sequence reads: CASSYGRAYEQYF. CDR3 bases: TGTGCCAGCAGTTACGGGAGAGCCTACGAGCAGTACTTC. The genes are TRBV6-5 and TRBJ2-7; possible D gene TRBD2, 5 bases. Germline assignment: CDR1 MNHEY and CDR2 SVGAGI. The CDR3 sequence is 13 residues long. Trimming left V 2 bases short and J 2 bases short, with 7 bases between.

V gene TRBV28 combines with J gene TRBJ2-7; D unresolved. Germline lookup yields CDR1 MDHEN and CDR2 SYDVKM. This CDR3 spans 14 amino acids. The V end was cut by 4 bases, the J end by 3 bases, with 13 bases between. In DNA, the CDR3 is TGTGCCAGCAGTTCCCCTAGAACCCTCTACGAGCAGTACTTC. It translates to CASSSPRTLYEQYF.